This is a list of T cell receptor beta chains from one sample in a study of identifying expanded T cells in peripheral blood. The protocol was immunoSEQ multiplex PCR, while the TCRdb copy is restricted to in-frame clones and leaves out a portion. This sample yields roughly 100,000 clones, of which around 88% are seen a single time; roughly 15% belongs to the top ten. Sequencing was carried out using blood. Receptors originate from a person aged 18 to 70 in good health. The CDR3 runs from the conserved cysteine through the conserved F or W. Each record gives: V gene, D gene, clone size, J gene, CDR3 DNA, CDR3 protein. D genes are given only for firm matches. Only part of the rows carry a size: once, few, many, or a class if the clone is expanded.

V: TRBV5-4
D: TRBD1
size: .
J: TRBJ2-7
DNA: TGTGCCAGCAGCTTAACAGGGGTCTACGAGCAGTACTTC
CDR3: CASSLTGVYEQYF

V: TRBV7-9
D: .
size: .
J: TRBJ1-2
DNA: TGTGCCAGCAGCGGGGGTGGAGAGTATGGCTACACCTTC
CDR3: CASSGGGEYGYTF

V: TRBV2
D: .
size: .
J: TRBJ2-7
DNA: TGTGCCAGCAGTGGGGGGAACTCCTACGAGCAGTACTTC
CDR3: CASSGGNSYEQYF

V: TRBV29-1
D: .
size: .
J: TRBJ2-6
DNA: TGCAGCGTTGAAGAAGGACGAACCTCTGGGGCCAACGTCCTGACTTTC
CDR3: CSVEEGRTSGANVLTF

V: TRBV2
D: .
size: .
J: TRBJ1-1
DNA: TGTGCCAGCACCTCCGGATTGAACACTGAAGCTTTCTTT
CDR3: CASTSGLNTEAFF

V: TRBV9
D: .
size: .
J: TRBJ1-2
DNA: TGTGCCAGCAGCGCAGGGGTAGGCTACACCTTC
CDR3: CASSAGVGYTF

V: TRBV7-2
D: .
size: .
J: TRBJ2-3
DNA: TGTGCCAGCAGCTTAGTGGGTACGCAGTATTTT
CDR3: CASSLVGTQYF

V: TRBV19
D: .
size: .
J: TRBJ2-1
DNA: TGTGCCATACATTTCGGGAGAATCTCCTACAATGAGCAGTTCTTC
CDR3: CAIHFGRISYNEQFF

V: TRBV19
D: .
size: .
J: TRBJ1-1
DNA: TGTGCCAGTATTTCCGGGACCAACACTGAAGCTTTCTTT
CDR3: CASISGTNTEAFF

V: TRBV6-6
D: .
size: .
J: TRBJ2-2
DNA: TGTGCCAGCAGTTACAGGCAGAGTATGACCGGGGAGCTGTTTTTT
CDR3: CASSYRQSMTGELFF

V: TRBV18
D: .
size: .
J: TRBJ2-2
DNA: TGTGCCAGCTCACCCCTTGGAGGGGCGAACACCGGGGAGCTGTTTTTT
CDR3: CASSPLGGANTGELFF

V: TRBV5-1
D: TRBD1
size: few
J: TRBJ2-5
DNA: TGCGCCAGCAGCAGGGTGGGACAGCAAGAGACCCAGTACTTC
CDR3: CASSRVGQQETQYF

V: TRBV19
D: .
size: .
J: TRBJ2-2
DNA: TGTGCCAGTAGTACCCGCTACCTTCAGGGGAACACCGGGGAGCTGTTTTTT
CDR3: CASSTRYLQGNTGELFF

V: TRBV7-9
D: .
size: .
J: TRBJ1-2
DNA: TGTGCCAGCAGCTTAGCTGGACGGTCCACCTATGGCTACACCTTC
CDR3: CASSLAGRSTYGYTF

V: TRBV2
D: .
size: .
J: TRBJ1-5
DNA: TGTGCCAGCAGTACCCAGGGAGAGGGGAGTCAGCCCCAGCATTTT
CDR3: CASSTQGEGSQPQHF

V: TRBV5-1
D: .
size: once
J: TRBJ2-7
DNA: TGCGCCAGCAGCTTGGCCGGGGGATCCTACGAGCAGTACTTC
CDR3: CASSLAGGSYEQYF

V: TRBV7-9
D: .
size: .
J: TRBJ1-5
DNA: TGTGCCAGCAGCTTACCCGCCCAGCCCCAGCATTTT
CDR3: CASSLPAQPQHF

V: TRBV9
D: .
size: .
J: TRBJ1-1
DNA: TGTGCCAGCAGCACTTTTCGCACGGCAACAGGAGGGAATACTGAAGCTTTCTTT
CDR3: CASSTFRTATGGNTEAFF

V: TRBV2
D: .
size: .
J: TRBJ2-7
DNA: TGTGCCAGCAGTGGGCTTGCCTACGAGCAGTACTTC
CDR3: CASSGLAYEQYF

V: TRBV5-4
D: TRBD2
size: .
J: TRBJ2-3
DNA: TGTGCCAGCAGCTGGGGACTAGCCTTGATACCAATAGCGGCAGATACGCAGTATTTT
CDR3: CASSWGLALIPIAADTQYF

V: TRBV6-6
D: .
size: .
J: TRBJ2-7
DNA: TGTGCCAGCAGTTACTCGGTAGGTGAGCAGTACTTC
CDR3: CASSYSVGEQYF

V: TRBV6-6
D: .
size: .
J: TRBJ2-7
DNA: TGTGCCAGCAGTTACTCCCCGGGACCACCCCACGAGCAGTACTTC
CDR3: CASSYSPGPPHEQYF

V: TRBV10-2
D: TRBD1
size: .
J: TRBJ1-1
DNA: TGCGCCAGCAGTGATGGTGGTAAAAGGACAGGGTACACTGAAGCTTTCTTT
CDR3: CASSDGGKRTGYTEAFF

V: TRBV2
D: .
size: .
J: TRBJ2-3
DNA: TGTGCCAGCAGCAAAGCCTTGTCCACAGATACGCAGTATTTT
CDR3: CASSKALSTDTQYF

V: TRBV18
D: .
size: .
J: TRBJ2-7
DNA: TGTGCCAGCTCACCCGACGGGGGGCGCTCCTACGAGCAGTACTTC
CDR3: CASSPDGGRSYEQYF

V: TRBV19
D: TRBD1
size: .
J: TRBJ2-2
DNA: TGTGCCAGTAGGAACAGGGGTCACACCGGGGAGCTGTTTTTT
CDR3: CASRNRGHTGELFF

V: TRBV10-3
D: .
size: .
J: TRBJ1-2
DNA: TGTGCCATCAGTGAGCAGGGATCAGATGGCTACACCTTC
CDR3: CAISEQGSDGYTF

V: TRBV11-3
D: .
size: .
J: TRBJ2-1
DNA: TGTGCCAGCAGCCTACATGACAATGAGCAGTTCTTC
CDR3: CASSLHDNEQFF

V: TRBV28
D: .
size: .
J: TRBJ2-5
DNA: TGTGCCAGCAGTTTTCAAGAGACCCAGTACTTC
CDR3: CASSFQETQYF

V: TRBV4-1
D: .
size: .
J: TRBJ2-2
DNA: TGCGCCAGCAGCCAACGGGGTGCGAAGGGAAACACCGGGGAGCTGTTTTTT
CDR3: CASSQRGAKGNTGELFF

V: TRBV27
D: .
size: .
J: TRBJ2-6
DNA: TGTGCCAGCACCTCTCCGGCACAATCCTCTGGGGCCAACGTCCTGACTTTC
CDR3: CASTSPAQSSGANVLTF

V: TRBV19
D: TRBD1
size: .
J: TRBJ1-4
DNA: TGTGCCAGTAGGCTACCGGGACAGGGTTTTGAAAAACTGTTTTTT
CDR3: CASRLPGQGFEKLFF

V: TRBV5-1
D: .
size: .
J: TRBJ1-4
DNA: TGCGCCAGCAGCTTGGAAGGGGGGAATGAAAAACTGTTTTTT
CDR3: CASSLEGGNEKLFF

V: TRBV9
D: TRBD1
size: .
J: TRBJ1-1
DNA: TGTGCCAGCAGCTCCCGACAGGGTAAGAACACTGAAGCTTTCTTT
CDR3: CASSSRQGKNTEAFF

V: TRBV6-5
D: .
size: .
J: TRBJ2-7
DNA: TGTGCCAGCAGTTACCCAGCTGGGGTGGGCGAGCAGTACTTC
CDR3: CASSYPAGVGEQYF

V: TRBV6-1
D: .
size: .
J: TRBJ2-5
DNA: TGTGCCAGCAGTGAAACAGGGATGGTTGAGACCCAGTACTTC
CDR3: CASSETGMVETQYF